Below are 12 T cell receptor beta chains sequenced from a single sample in a study of regulatory T cells in long-lasting Graves disease (dated by TCRdb to the early 2020s). The time point label, read with the paper, signifies: newly diagnosed GD, antithyroid drugs for less than 3 months. For both TCR sequencing and RNA sequencing, RNA was extracted from PBMCs in TRIzol. The method behind the library was multiplex PCR. The instrument given in TCRdb is Illumina HiSeq 4000. CDR3 regions were amplified by Arm-PCR with iRepertoire HTBI primers to construct TCR beta libraries. TCRdb's own reprocessing of the public reads used fastp at Q25 and MiXCR and kept productive beta chains. All rows with the same CDR3 protein become a single entry with the most common DNA and genes. Present in this sample are about 350,000 distinct CDR3 sequences, over 15% of which were seen just once. The ten largest clones represent roughly 27% of the sample.

Another study also made use of these data, one on T cells in Graves' hyperthyroidism and ophthalmopathy.

The starting material was peripheral blood mononuclear cells (PBMCs), obtained at new diagnosis, from a patient treated with antithyroid drugs. The receptor set was obtained from a man aged 35 to 55 with Graves disease. Donor details come from another sample of the same person, matched by shared clones.

This clonotype was seen many times. The CDR3 bases are TGTGCCAGCAGTTTATTCCGGACAGGGTCCAATCAGCCCCAGCATTTT. It yields the protein CASSLFRTGSNQPQHF. The rearrangement joins TRBV28 to TRBJ1-5, with 8 bases that match TRBD1. There are 16 residues in the CDR3. The V and J ends lost 1 base and 3 bases, in that order; junction bases with no gene match: 5. Germline CDR1 MDHEN, CDR2 SYDVKM.

This clonotype was seen ten or more times. The V and J genes are TRBV2 and TRBJ1-5; perhaps TRBD1 as D (5 bases). Germline-derived CDR1 and CDR2 are SNHLY and FYNNEI. V was clipped by 1 base and J by 7 bases, with 11 bases between them. The CDR3 sequence is 14 residues long. Written as DNA, the CDR3 is TGTGCCAGCAGTGAAGGCGGGGGTTCCCAGCCCCAGCATTTT. Protein product: CASSEGGGSQPQHF.

The table lists this clonotype with a few counts. This rearrangement joins TRBV13 to TRBJ2-2; 7 bases fit TRBD2. Germline values: CDR1 PRHDT, CDR2 FYEKMQ (reference sequence). The length of the CDR3 is 16 residues. The trim removed 1 base at V and 5 bases at J, leaving 7 bases unmatched. The CDR3 nucleotides are TGTGCCAGCAGCTTAGTGCGCGGGGGAAAAACCGGGGAGCTGTTTTTT. It translates to CASSLVRGGKTGELFF.

The CDR3 DNA follows: TGTGCCAGCTCACCACCGATCAGGCCACTATACGGGAACATTCAGTACTTC. Translation: CASSPPIRPLYGNIQYF. The gene calls are TRBV18 and TRBJ2-4; unclear D gene. This CDR3 spans 17 amino acids. V gave up 0 bases and J gave up 7 bases, with 19 bases separating them. Per germline, CDR1 KGHSH and CDR2 LQKENI. Full variable domain (remainder filled in from reference TRBV18 and TRBJ2-4): NAGVMQNPRHLVRRRGQEARLRCSPMKGHSHVYWYRQLPEEGLKFMVYLQKENIIDESGMPKERFSAEFPKEGPSILRIQQVVRGDSAAYFCASSPPIRPLYGNIQYFGAGTRLSVL.

This clonotype was observed many times. This chain joins TRBV5-1 and TRBJ2-3; D is perhaps TRBD1 (7 bases). Germline V CDR1 and CDR2: SGHRS, YFSETQ. The CDR3 loop spans 16 amino acids. Trimming took off 4 bases at V and 0 bases at J, with 15 bases between the two ends. CDR3 bases: TGCGCCAGCAGCCAGGGGGGACAGTTTAGCACAGATACGCAGTATTTT. Translated, it gives CASSQGGQFSTDTQYF.

This clonotype was detected ten times or more. The chain links TRBV6-5 to TRBJ2-3, with TRBD2 as a possible D gene (7 bases). This CDR3 is 15 amino acids long. V lost 3 bases and J lost 0, with 10 bases in between. Germline V CDR1 and CDR2: MNHEY, SVGAGI. CDR3 sequence reads: CASSYGGASTDTQYF. In DNA, the CDR3 is TGTGCCAGCAGTTATGGGGGGGCTAGCACAGATACGCAGTATTTT.

This clonotype was seen repeatedly, ten times or more. This chain joins TRBV4-1 and TRBJ1-5; 10 bases map to TRBD1. J was trimmed by 2 bases and V by 4 bases; bases with no gene match: 8. Germline V lookup: CDR1 MGHRA, CDR2 YSYEKL. This CDR3 is built from 17 residues. CDR3 in DNA: TGCGCCAGCAGCCCTTACCGGACAGGGGGAGGCAATCAGCCCCAGCATTTT. This gives the protein CASSPYRTGGGNQPQHF.

The chain combines TRBV12-5 with TRBJ2-2, with 9 bases fitting TRBD1. The CDR3 contains 16 residues. Germline CDR1 is LGHNT and CDR2 is FRNRAP. The junction had 9 bases not matched to a gene; V was cut back by 3 bases and J by 7 bases. The DNA of the CDR3 is TGTGCTAGTGGTTTCACGGGACAGGGTTTTCACGGGGAGCTGTTTTTT. Residues: CASGFTGQGFHGELFF. Together with reference TRBV12-5 and TRBJ2-2, the CDR3 gives the full variable domain: DARVTQTPRHKVTEMGQEVTMRCQPILGHNTVFWYRQTMMQGLELLAYFRNRAPLDDSGMPKDRFSAEMPDATLATLKIQPSEPRDSAVYFCASGFTGQGFHGELFFGEGSRLTVL.

This clonotype has more than one count but fewer than ten. The V gene is TRBV2, the J gene TRBJ1-6; D unresolved. V was trimmed by 4 bases and J by 7 bases, leaving 8 bases between them. This CDR3 region has 13 residues. Germline CDR1 is SNHLY and CDR2 is FYNNEI. CDR3 sequence: CASSGYRNSPLHF. The DNA of the CDR3 is TGTGCCAGCAGTGGGTATCGGAATTCACCCCTCCACTTT.

The chain is built from TRBV10-3 and TRBJ1-5; TRBD1 aligns across 7 bases. Germline CDR1 is ENHRY and CDR2 is SYGVKD. This CDR3 region has 13 residues. V lost 8 bases, J lost 2 bases, and 3 bases stayed unmatched. The CDR3 sequence: CAIGGTGNQPQHF. CDR3 in DNA: TGTGCCATCGGGGGGACAGGCAATCAGCCCCAGCATTTT.

This clonotype has a handful of counts. V gene TRBV29-1 combines with J gene TRBJ1-5, with D uncertain. The length of the CDR3 is 14 residues. Germline CDR1 SQVTM, CDR2 ANQGSEA. Trimming left V 7 bases short and J 0 bases short, with 13 bases between. The CDR3 DNA reads TGCAGCGCGGCAGAGGGTCATAGCAATCAGCCCCAGCATTTT. Protein product: CSAAEGHSNQPQHF.

This clonotype was counted many times. The V call is TRBV5-5, the J call TRBJ2-5; D remains ambiguous. The CDR3 contains 13 residues. V was trimmed by 0 bases and J by 9 bases, leaving 12 bases between them. Germline values: CDR1 SGHKS, CDR2 YYEKEE (reference sequence). CDR3 DNA: TGTGCCAGCAGCTTGGGACGGCTGGCGGCCCAGTACTTC. It is translated as CASSLGRLAAQYF.